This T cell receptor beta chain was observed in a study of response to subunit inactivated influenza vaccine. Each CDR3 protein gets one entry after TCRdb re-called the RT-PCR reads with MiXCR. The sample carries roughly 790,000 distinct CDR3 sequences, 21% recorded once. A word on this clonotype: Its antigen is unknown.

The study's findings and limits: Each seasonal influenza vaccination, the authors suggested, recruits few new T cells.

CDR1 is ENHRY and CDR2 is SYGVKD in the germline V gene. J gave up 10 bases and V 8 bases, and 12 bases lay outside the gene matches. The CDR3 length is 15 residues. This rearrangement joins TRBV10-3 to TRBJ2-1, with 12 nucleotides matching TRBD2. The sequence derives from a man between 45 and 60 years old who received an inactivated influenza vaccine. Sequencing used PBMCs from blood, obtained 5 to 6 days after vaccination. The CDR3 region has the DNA TGTGCCATCTCCGGAAGACTAGCGGGAGATGGAGAGCAGTTCTTC. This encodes CAISGRLAGDGEQFF.